What follows describes a single T cell receptor (beta chain). The antigen remains undetermined. The sample originates from a study of cytomegalovirus exposure and HLA in healthy donors. Whole-study findings and limits: Donors were assumed by presence/absence analyses to have roughly uniform sequencing depth. Upon later analysis, TCR association rates were observed to vary by HLA locus, being highest for DRB1 and lowest for HLA-C. Later analysis found that TCR beta chains associated with HLA were more clonally expanded than other, equally common chains. In a later analysis, several top co-occurrence clusters appeared linked to parvovirus B19, influenza, CMV and Epstein-Barr virus.

After removal of 3 bases from V and 7 bases from J, the junction contained 4 bases not matched to a gene. In germline, CDR1 is GTSNPN, CDR2 SVGIG (reference sequence). The CDR3 contains 13 residues. Primers included in the PCR were 60 Vbeta and 13 Jbeta primers. TCRdb's copy holds only in-frame clones and misses some; the assay was immunoSEQ multiplex PCR. The sample includes roughly 88,000 clones, about two thirds of them seen just once. The receptor was isolated from a middle-aged man in good health and CMV-seronegative. The specimen sequenced was PBMCs. The chain has TRBV30 and TRBJ1-1, with 11 bases that match TRBD1. The CDR3 DNA is TGTGCCTGGAGAGGACAGGGGGCTCTTGAAGCTTTCTTT. Amino acids: CAWRGQGALEAFF.